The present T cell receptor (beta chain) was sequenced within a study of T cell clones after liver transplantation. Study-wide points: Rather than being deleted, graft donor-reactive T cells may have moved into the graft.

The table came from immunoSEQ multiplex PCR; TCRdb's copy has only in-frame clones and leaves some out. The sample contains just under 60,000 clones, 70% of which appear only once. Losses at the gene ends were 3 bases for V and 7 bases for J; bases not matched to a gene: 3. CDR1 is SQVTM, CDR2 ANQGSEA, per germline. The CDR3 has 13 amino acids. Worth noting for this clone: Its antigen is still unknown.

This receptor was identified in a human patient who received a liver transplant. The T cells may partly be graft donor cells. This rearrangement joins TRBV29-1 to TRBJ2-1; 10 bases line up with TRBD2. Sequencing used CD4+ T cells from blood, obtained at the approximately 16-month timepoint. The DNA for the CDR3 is TGCAGCGTTGATGGACTAGCGGATAATGAGCAGTTCTTC. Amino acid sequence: CSVDGLADNEQFF.